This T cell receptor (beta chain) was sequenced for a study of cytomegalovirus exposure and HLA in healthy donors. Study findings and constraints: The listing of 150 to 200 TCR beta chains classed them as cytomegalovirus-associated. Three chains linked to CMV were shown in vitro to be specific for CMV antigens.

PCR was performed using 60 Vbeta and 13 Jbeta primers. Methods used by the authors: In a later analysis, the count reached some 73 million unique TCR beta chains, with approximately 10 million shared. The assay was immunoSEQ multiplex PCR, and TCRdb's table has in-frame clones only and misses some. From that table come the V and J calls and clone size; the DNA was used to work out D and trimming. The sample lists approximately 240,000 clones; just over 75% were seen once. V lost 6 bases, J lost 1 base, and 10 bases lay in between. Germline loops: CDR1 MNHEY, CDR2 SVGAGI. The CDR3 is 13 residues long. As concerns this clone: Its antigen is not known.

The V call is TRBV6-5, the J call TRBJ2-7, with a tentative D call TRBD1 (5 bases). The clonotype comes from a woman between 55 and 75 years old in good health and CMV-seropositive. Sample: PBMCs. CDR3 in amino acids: CASRSGQSYEQYF. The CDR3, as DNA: TGTGCCAGCAGAAGTGGACAATCCTACGAGCAGTACTTC.